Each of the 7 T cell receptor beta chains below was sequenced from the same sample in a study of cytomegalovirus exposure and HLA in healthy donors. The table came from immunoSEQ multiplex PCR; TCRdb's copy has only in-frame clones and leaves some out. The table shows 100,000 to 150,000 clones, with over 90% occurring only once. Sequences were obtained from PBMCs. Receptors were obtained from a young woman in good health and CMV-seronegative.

CDR3 region: CASSTRDRGGAFF. In nucleotides, the CDR3 is TGTGCCAGCAGCACCCGGGACAGGGGAGGAGCTTTCTTT. The chain links TRBV2 to TRBJ1-1; 10 bases fit TRBD1. The CDR3 sequence is 13 residues long. Germline loops: CDR1 SNHLY, CDR2 FYNNEI. Trimming removed 6 bases from V and 10 bases from J; junction bases left unmatched: 8.

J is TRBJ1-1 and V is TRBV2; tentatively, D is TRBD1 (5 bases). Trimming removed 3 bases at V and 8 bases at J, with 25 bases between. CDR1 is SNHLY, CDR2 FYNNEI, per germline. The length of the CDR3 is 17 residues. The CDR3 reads CASSDRQFSRGAIEAFF. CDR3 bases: TGTGCCAGCAGTGATCGACAGTTTTCACGCGGGGCTATAGAAGCTTTCTTT.

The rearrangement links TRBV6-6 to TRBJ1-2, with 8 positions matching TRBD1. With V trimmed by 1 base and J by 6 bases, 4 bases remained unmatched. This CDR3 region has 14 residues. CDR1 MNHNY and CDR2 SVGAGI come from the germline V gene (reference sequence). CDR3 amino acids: CASSYFETGDGYTF. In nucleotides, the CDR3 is TGTGCCAGCAGTTACTTCGAGACAGGGGATGGCTACACCTTC.

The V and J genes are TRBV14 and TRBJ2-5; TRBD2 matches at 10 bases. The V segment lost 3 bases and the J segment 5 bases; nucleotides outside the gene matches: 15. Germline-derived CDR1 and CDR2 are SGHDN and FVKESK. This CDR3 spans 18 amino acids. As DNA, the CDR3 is TGTGCCAGCAGCCATCACAGGGAGGGGACTAGCGCACGGGAGACCCAGTACTTC. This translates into CASSHHREGTSARETQYF.

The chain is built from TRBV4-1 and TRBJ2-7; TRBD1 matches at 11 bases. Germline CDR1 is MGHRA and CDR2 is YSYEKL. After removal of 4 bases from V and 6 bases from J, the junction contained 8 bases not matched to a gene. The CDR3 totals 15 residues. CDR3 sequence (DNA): TGCGCCAGCAGCCCCCGGGACAGGGGGATAGGCGAGCAGTACTTC. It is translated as CASSPRDRGIGEQYF.

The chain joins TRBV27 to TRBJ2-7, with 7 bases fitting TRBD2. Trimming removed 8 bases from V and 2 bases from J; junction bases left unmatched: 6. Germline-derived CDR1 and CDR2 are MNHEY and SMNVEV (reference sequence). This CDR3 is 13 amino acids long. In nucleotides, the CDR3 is TGTGCCAGCGGGGGGGGAGGGCCCTACGAGCAGTACTTC. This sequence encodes CASGGGGPYEQYF.

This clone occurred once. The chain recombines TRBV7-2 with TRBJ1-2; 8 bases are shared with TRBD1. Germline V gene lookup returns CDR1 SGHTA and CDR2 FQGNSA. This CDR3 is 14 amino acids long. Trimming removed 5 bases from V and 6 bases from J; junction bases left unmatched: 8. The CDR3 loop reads CASSPNRDRNGYTF. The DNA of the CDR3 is TGTGCCAGCAGCCCAAACCGGGACAGGAATGGCTACACCTTC.